These 5 T cell receptor beta chains share one sample of origin, sequenced in a study of blood T cell repertoires in COVID-19. Sequenced by immunoSEQ multiplex PCR; TCRdb stores in-frame clones only, minus some. The profile shows around 70,000 clones, approximately 81% of them singletons. Sequenced material: peripheral blood. These receptors were collected from a woman older than 75 with active or convalescent COVID-19.

The chain carries TRBV27 and TRBJ2-5, with 8 bases identical to TRBD1. CDR1 and CDR2 from the germline V gene are MNHEY and SMNVEV (reference sequence). J gave up 5 bases and V 3 bases, and 5 bases lay outside the gene matches. This CDR3 has 14 residues. In nucleotides, the CDR3 is TGTGCCAGCAGTTTGACAGGGGCGGGGGAGACCCAGTACTTC. Protein product: CASSLTGAGETQYF.

The count of this clone is one. CDR3 sequence: CASSDLAGVSYEQYF. In DNA, the CDR3 is TGTGCCAGCAGCGACCTAGCGGGAGTCTCCTACGAGCAGTACTTC. V is TRBV5-4 and J is TRBJ2-7; 10 bases line up with TRBD2. The J segment lost 0 bases and the V segment lost 4 bases, leaving 4 bases of the junction unmatched. The CDR3 runs 15 residues. CDR1 SGHNT and CDR2 YYREEE come from the germline V gene (reference sequence).

V usage is TRBV5-5 and J usage is TRBJ1-4, with a weak D call TRBD1 (5 bases). The germline V gene has CDR1 SGHKS and CDR2 YYEKEE (reference sequence). V lost 1 base to trimming and J lost 7 bases, with 11 bases between them. This CDR3 has 14 amino acids. The CDR3 region is CASSLLRESEKLFF. CDR3 in DNA: TGTGCCAGCAGCTTGCTCAGGGAAAGTGAAAAACTGTTTTTT.

The chain carries TRBV3-1 (or the pseudogene TRBV3-2) and TRBJ2-1; D might be TRBD2 (5 bases). The CDR3 is 15 residues long. The germline V gene has CDR1 LGHDT and CDR2 YNNKEL (reference sequence). V lost 2 bases and J lost 1, with 9 bases in between. CDR3 sequence: CASSQYGSSYNEQFF. In nucleotides, the CDR3 is TGTGCCAGCAGCCAATATGGGAGTTCCTACAATGAGCAGTTCTTC.

The chain recombines TRBV20-1 with TRBJ2-1; D possibly corresponds to TRBD2 (5 bases). Trimming left V 3 bases short and J 8 bases short, with 5 bases between. The CDR3 consists of 10 residues. Germline CDR1 DFQATT, CDR2 SNEGSKA (reference sequence). CDR3 DNA sequence: TGCAGTGCTAGGCGGGATGAGCAGTTCTTC. Amino acids: CSARRDEQFF.